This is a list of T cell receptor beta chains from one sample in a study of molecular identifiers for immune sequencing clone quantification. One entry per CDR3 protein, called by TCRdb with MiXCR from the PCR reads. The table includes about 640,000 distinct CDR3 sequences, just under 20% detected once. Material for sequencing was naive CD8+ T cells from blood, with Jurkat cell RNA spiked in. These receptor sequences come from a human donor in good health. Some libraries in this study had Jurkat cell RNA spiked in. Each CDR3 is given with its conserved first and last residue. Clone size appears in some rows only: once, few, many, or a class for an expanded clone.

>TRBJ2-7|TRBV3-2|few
CASSPHWMSEQYF
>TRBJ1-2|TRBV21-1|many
CASSPWADERAIDYTF
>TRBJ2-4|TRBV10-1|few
CASIQKLMRGFIAKNIQYF
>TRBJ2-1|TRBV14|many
CASSQDIGTGAYEQFF
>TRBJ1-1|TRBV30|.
CAWEQGGNTEAFF
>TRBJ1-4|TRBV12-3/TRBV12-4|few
CASSPDSNNEKLFF
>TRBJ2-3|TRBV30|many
CAWSAGLAFFDTQYF
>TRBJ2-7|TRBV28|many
CASSGDRGRRAYEQYF
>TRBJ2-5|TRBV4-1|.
CASSRKTGTEYQETQCF
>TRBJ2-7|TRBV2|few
CASRRALSYEQYF
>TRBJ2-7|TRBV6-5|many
CASRPRDNYEQYF
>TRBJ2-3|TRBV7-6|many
CASSLGLAGVAQDTQYF
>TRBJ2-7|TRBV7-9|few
CASSLAAGRPYEQYF
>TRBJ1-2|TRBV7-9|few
CASSLVATPYGYTF
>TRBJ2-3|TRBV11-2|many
CASSPPDWTDTQYF